The 23 T cell receptor beta chains reported below all come from one sample, sequenced in a study of shared clonotypes between healthy human individuals. This table comes from immunoSEQ multiplex PCR, and its TCRdb copy is limited to in-frame clones, with some not included. The table shows fewer than 850,000 clones, with approximately 75% occurring only once. The sequenced sample was memory CD4+ T cells sorted from blood. The subset denotes: CD45RA-negative fraction. The origin of the receptors is a woman in her twenties or thirties in good health.

The V and J genes are TRBV28 and TRBJ1-2; no clear D gene. Trimming left V 7 bases short and J 2 bases short, with 5 bases between. This CDR3 contains 11 residues. Germline assignment: CDR1 MDHEN and CDR2 SYDVKM. CDR3 bases: TGTGCCAGCATCCAGAACTATGGCTACACCTTC. Translation: CASIQNYGYTF.

This clone was recorded a few times. This rearrangement joins TRBV7-2 to TRBJ2-3; 8 nucleotides match TRBD2. The CDR3 runs to 18 residues. The J segment lost 3 bases and the V segment lost 5 bases, leaving 16 bases of the junction unmatched. In germline, CDR1 is SGHTA, CDR2 FQGNSA. CDR3 in amino acids: CASSPSVPTSVGTDTQYF. CDR3 DNA: TGTGCCAGCAGCCCCTCGGTCCCGACTAGCGTAGGGACAGATACGCAGTATTTT. The whole variable domain, remainder taken from reference TRBV7-2 and TRBJ2-3, is GAGVSQSPSNKVTEKGKDVELRCDPISGHTALYWYRQSLGQGLEFLIYFQGNSAPDKSGLPSDRFSAERTGGSVSTLTIQRTQQEDSAVYLCASSPSVPTSVGTDTQYFGPGTRLTVL.

The chain carries TRBV5-1 and TRBJ2-2, with 7 bases identical to TRBD1. Germline V gene sequence: CDR1 SGHRS, CDR2 YFSETQ. Trimming cost V 5 bases and J 1 base; bases outside gene matches: 5. This CDR3 comprises 15 residues. The CDR3 nucleotides are TGCGCCAGCAGTCCAACAGGGGTGAACACCGGGGAGCTGTTTTTT. This sequence encodes CASSPTGVNTGELFF.

The chain recombines TRBV30 with TRBJ2-2; a weak D match, TRBD2 (6 bases). This CDR3 comprises 15 residues. Deletions cut 2 bases from V and 5 bases from J, with 15 bases between. Germline CDR1 reads GTSNPN; CDR2 reads SVGIG (reference sequence). CDR3 coding DNA: TGTGCCTGGAGTCTACGTGGAGGGAGAACCGGGGAGCTGTTTTTT. Translation gives CAWSLRGGRTGELFF.

This clone was counted a few times. The CDR3 DNA reads TGTGCCAGCAGTTACTCGAAGACAGGGGGCGGCGAGCAGTACTTC. Amino acid sequence: CASSYSKTGGGEQYF. The chain is built from TRBV6-6 and TRBJ2-7; TRBD1 agrees at 10 bases. With V trimmed by 0 bases and J by 6 bases, 5 bases remained unmatched. CDR1 and CDR2 (germline): MNHNY, SVGAGI (reference sequence). The CDR3 contains 15 residues.

This rearrangement joins TRBV5-1 to TRBJ2-1, with D perhaps TRBD2 (6 bases). The germline CDR1 and CDR2 sequences are SGHRS and YFSETQ. V was shortened by 3 bases and J by 5 bases, with 9 bases between the two germline ends. This CDR3 comprises 13 residues. CDR3 bases: TGCGCCAGCAGCTCCTGGGAGGACAATGAGCAGTTCTTC. Translated: CASSSWEDNEQFF.

The chain links TRBV11-2 to TRBJ1-5; no reliable D call. The V end was cut by 1 base, the J end by 7 bases, with 5 bases between. The CDR3 consists of 12 residues. Germline CDR1 is SGHAT and CDR2 is FQNNGV. Written as DNA, the CDR3 is TGTGCCAGCAGCTTAGGTGGCCAGCCCCAGCATTTT. Translation: CASSLGGQPQHF.

A note on this clone: Sequence at one end of the junction differs from germline and may be a read error. The V and J genes are TRBV19 and TRBJ2-5; 7 nucleotides line up with TRBD2. This CDR3 is 14 amino acids long. Germline V gene lookup returns CDR1 LNHDA and CDR2 SQIVND (reference sequence). The CDR3, as DNA: TGTGCCAGTAGTCTAGATGCGGGAGTAAAGACCCAGTACTTC. Translated: CASSLDAGVKTQYF.

The chain uses TRBV21-1 and TRBJ2-7; no DNA check was done on the table's D call, TRBD2. TRBV21-1 has pseudogene status. The CDR3 has 16 residues. The CDR3 protein is CASSKVYGSLIYEQYF. The DNA for the CDR3 is TGTGCCAGCAGCAAAGTGTACGGGAGTCTAATATACGAGCAGTACTTC.

The rearrangement links TRBV4-1 to TRBJ2-1, with D perhaps TRBD2 (5 bases). CDR1 and CDR2 from the germline V gene are MGHRA and YSYEKL. V dropped 4 bases and J dropped 3 bases, with 13 bases sitting between them. The CDR3 is made up of 15 amino acids. CDR3 in DNA: TGCGCCAGCAGCCCGAGAACCGGGAACTACAATGAGCAGTTCTTC. Translated: CASSPRTGNYNEQFF.

In this sample, this clone turned up a few times. The rearrangement links TRBV30 to TRBJ1-2; D uncertain. The V gene's germline CDR1 is GTSNPN and CDR2 SVGIG (reference sequence). V was cut by 2 bases and J by 6 bases, with 19 bases left in between. This CDR3 has 15 amino acids. The CDR3 DNA reads as TGTGCCTGGAGTTTTGTCCCCCAGGCTATTGATGGCTACACCTTC. This gives the protein CAWSFVPQAIDGYTF.

This clone was observed once. The chain links TRBV7-9 to TRBJ2-7, with D hard to call. CDR3 length: 13 amino acids. Trimming pared 5 bases from V and 5 bases from J, leaving 13 bases between. Per the germline V gene, CDR1 is SEHNR and CDR2 is FQNEAQ (reference sequence). The CDR3 region has the DNA TGTGCCAGCAGCGGTAATAATGAAGACGAGCAGTACTTC. Translating gives CASSGNNEDEQYF.

The chain links TRBV7-9 to TRBJ2-5, with D unclear. Germline assignment: CDR1 SEHNR and CDR2 FQNEAQ (reference sequence). This CDR3 has 12 amino acids. V lost 1 base to trimming and J lost 7 bases, with 7 bases between them. The CDR3 nucleotides read TGTGCCAGCAGCTTAGTCGCCCGGACCCAGTACTTC. It specifies CASSLVARTQYF.

This chain uses TRBV11-3 with TRBJ2-1, with TRBD1 matching over 9 bases. The V gene end was trimmed by 4 bases and the J gene end by 6 bases; junction bases not matched to a gene: 4. The CDR3 sequence is 14 residues long. Germline V CDR1 and CDR2: SGHNT, YENEEA. CDR3 sequence: CASSSMGQGNEQFF. The CDR3 DNA reads as TGTGCCAGCAGCTCCATGGGACAGGGCAATGAGCAGTTCTTC.

The chain employs TRBV10-2 and TRBJ2-7, with TRBD2 matching 10 bases. This CDR3 spans 14 amino acids. The junction had 10 bases not matched to a gene; V was cut back by 8 bases and J by 6 bases. Germline CDR1 reads WSHSY; CDR2 reads SAAADI. The CDR3 here is CASSRLAGGSEQYF. In DNA form, the CDR3 reads TGCGCCAGCTCCCGACTAGCGGGTGGGAGCGAGCAGTACTTC.

The chain combines TRBV30 with TRBJ1-2; perhaps TRBD1 as D (6 bases). This CDR3 has 12 residues. Trimming stripped 3 bases from V and 8 bases from J, with 13 bases between. In germline, CDR1 is GTSNPN, CDR2 SVGIG (reference sequence). CDR3 loop: CAWSPTGRGYTF. The CDR3 bases are TGTGCCTGGAGCCCTACAGGGAGAGGCTACACCTTC. The entire variable domain, with the rest obtained from reference TRBV30 and TRBJ1-2, is as follows: SQTIHQWPATLVQPVGSPLSLECTVEGTSNPNLYWYRQAAGRGLQLLFYSVGIGQISSEVPQNLSASRPQDRQFILSSKKLLLSDSGFYLCAWSPTGRGYTFGSGTRLTVV.

In its sample, this clone was seen once. The chain joins TRBV11-2 to TRBJ1-2; 8 bases are a match to TRBD1. The germline gives CDR1 SGHAT, CDR2 FQNNGV. The CDR3 is made up of 14 amino acids. J lost 8 bases, V lost 3 bases, and 8 bases had no gene match. The CDR3 DNA sequence: TGTGCCAGCAGCTTTGACAGGGGACGTTTCGGCTACACCTTC. Translating gives CASSFDRGRFGYTF. The variable domain in full, with the rest retrieved from reference TRBV11-2 and TRBJ1-2, is EAGVAQSPRYKIIEKRQSVAFWCNPISGHATLYWYQQILGQGPKLLIQFQNNGVVDDSQLPKDRFSAERLKGVDSTLKIQPAKLEDSAVYLCASSFDRGRFGYTFGSGTRLTVV.

The V gene is TRBV27, the J gene TRBJ2-7, with D possibly called TRBD1 or TRBD2 (6 bases each). The V gene lost 6 bases and the J gene lost 0 bases, with 27 bases spanning the gap. From germline, CDR1 is MNHEY and CDR2 SMNVEV (reference sequence). The CDR3 length is 19 residues. CDR3 sequence (DNA): TGTGCCAGCAGGCCTGCTTGGGGGGCAAGACAGTTCAACTCCTACGAGCAGTACTTC. It is translated as CASRPAWGARQFNSYEQYF.

The V gene is TRBV4-1, the J gene TRBJ2-2; D call uncertain. V shed 4 bases and J shed 4 bases, with 13 bases lying between them. Germline assignment: CDR1 MGHRA and CDR2 YSYEKL. The CDR3 runs 15 residues. The CDR3 region is CASSLYLSRTGELFF. The CDR3 nucleotides are TGCGCCAGCAGCCTCTACCTTAGCCGCACCGGGGAGCTGTTTTTT.

J is TRBJ2-7 and V is TRBV11-2; D might be TRBD2 (8 bases). Trimming cost V 5 bases and J 4 bases, with 24 bases left between them. CDR1 is SGHAT and CDR2 is FQNNGV in the germline V gene. The length of the CDR3 is 17 residues. CDR3 amino acids: CASSVGGEGGRKYEQYF. The CDR3 DNA is TGTGCCAGCAGCGTAGGGGGCGAAGGCGGGAGGAAGTACGAGCAGTACTTC. The full variable domain, its missing parts supplied by reference TRBV11-2 and TRBJ2-7, is EAGVAQSPRYKIIEKRQSVAFWCNPISGHATLYWYQQILGQGPKLLIQFQNNGVVDDSQLPKDRFSAERLKGVDSTLKIQPAKLEDSAVYLCASSVGGEGGRKYEQYFGPGTRLTVT.

There are a few counts of this clone. This chain connects TRBV5-1 to TRBJ1-5, with TRBD1 matching 7 bases. The CDR3 totals 16 residues. V shed 0 bases and J 2 bases; nucleotides not matched to a gene: 5. Germline loops: CDR1 SGHRS, CDR2 YFSETQ. The CDR3, as DNA: TGCGCCAGCAGCTTGGGACAGGGCGGGGGCAATCAGCCCCAGCATTTT. This translates into CASSLGQGGGNQPQHF.

The chain carries TRBV21-1 and TRBJ1-5; no check of the table's D call, TRBD1, against the DNA was made. TRBV21-1 is a pseudogene segment. CDR3 length: 17 amino acids. CDR3 sequence: CASSTLTGGLGNQPQHF. DNA of the CDR3: TGTGCCAGCAGCACGCTAACAGGGGGCTTGGGCAATCAGCCCCAGCATTTT.

The chain recombines TRBV25-1 with TRBJ2-7, with 7 bases that match TRBD1. Germline V gene sequence: CDR1 MGHDK, CDR2 SYGVNS. There are 13 residues in the CDR3. V lost 5 bases and J lost 5; bases outside the gene matches: 6. The CDR3 sequence: CASSKQGIHEQYF. The CDR3 region has the DNA TGTGCCAGCAGTAAACAGGGGATCCACGAGCAGTACTTC.